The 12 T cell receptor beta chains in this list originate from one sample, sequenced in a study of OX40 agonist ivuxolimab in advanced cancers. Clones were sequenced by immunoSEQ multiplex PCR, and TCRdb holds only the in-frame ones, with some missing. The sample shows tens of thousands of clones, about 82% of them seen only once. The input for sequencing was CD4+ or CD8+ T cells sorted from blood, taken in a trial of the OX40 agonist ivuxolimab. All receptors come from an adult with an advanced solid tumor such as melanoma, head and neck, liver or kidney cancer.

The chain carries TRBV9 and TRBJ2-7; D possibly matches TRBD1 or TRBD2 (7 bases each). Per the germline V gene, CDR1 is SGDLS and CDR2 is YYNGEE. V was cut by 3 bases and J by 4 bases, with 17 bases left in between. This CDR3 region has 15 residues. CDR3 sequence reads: CASSAQGGAIYEQYF. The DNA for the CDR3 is TGTGCCAGCAGCGCCCAGGGGGGGGCGATTTACGAGCAGTACTTC.

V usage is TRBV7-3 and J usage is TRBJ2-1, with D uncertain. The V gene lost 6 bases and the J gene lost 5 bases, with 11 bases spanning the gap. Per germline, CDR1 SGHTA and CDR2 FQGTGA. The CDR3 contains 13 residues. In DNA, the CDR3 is TGTGCCAGCAGTCAACTGCGTAACAATGAGCAGTTCTTC. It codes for CASSQLRNNEQFF.

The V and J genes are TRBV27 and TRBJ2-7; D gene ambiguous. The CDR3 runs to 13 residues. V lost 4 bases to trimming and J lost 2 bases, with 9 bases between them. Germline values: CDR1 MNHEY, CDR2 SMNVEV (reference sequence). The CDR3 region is CASSSSGAYEQYF. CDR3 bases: TGTGCCAGCAGTTCCTCCGGCGCCTACGAGCAGTACTTC.

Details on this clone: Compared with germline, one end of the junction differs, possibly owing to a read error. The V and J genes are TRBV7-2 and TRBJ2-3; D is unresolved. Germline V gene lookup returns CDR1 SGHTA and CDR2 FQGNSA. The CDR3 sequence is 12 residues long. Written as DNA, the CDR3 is TGTGCCAGCAGGTTAGCAGTGGATACGCAGTATTTT. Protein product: CASRLAVDTQYF.

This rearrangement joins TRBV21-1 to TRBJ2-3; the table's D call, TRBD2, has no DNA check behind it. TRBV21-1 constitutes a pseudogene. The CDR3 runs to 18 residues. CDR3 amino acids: CASSKAGGGGERPDTQYF. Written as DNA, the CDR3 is TGTGCCAGCAGCAAAGCCGGTGGAGGTGGAGAGAGACCGGATACGCAGTATTTT.

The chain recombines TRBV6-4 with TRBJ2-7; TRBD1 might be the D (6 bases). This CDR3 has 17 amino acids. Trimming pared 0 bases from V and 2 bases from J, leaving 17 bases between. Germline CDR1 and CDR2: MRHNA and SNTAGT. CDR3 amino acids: CASSDSGGQIRPYEQYF. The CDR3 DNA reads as TGTGCCAGCAGTGACTCGGGCGGACAGATAAGACCCTACGAGCAGTACTTC.

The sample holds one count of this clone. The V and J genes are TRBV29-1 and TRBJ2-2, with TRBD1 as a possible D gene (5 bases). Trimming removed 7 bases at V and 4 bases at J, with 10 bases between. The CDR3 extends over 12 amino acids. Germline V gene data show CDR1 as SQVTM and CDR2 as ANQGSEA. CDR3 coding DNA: TGCAGCGCCGGACACTTCACCGGGGAGCTGTTTTTT. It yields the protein CSAGHFTGELFF.

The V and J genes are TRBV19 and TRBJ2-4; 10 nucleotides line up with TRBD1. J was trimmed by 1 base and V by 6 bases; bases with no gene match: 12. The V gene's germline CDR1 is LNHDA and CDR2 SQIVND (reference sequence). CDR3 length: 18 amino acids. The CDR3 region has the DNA TGTGCCAGTAGCAACCGGGGGACAGGGGCCGTCGCCAAAAACATTCAGTACTTC. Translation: CASSNRGTGAVAKNIQYF. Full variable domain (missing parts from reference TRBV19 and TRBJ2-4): DGGITQSPKYLFRKEGQNVTLSCEQNLNHDAMYWYRQDPGQGLRLIYYSQIVNDFQKGDIAEGYSVSREKKESFPLTVTSAQKNPTAFYLCASSNRGTGAVAKNIQYFGAGTRLSVL.

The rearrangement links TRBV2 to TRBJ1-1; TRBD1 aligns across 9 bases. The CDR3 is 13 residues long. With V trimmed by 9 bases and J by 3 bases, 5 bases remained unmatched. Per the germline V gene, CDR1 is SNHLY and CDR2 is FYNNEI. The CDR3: CASFRDRDTEAFF. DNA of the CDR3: TGTGCCAGTTTCCGGGACAGGGACACTGAAGCTTTCTTT.

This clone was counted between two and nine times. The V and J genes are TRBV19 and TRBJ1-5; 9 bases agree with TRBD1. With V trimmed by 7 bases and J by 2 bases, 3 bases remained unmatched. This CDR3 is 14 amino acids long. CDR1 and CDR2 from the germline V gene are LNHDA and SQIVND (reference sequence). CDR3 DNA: TGTGCCAGTACCCGGACAGGGGGCAATCAGCCCCAGCATTTT. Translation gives CASTRTGGNQPQHF. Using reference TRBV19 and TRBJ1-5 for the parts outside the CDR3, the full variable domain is DGGITQSPKYLFRKEGQNVTLSCEQNLNHDAMYWYRQDPGQGLRLIYYSQIVNDFQKGDIAEGYSVSREKKESFPLTVTSAQKNPTAFYLCASTRTGGNQPQHFGDGTRLSIL.

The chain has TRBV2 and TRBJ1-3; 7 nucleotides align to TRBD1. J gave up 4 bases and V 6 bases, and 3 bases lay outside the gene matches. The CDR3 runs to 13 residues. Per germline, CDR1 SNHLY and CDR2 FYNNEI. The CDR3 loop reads CASRRQGGNTIYF. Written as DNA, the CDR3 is TGTGCCAGCAGGAGACAGGGCGGAAACACCATATATTTT.

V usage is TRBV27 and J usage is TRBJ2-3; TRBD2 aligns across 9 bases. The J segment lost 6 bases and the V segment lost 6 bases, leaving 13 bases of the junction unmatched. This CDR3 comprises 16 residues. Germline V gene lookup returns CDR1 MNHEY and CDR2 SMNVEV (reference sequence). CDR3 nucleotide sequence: TGTGCCAGCAGAACCCTGGGACTAGCTCAATGGGATACGCAGTATTTT. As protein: CASRTLGLAQWDTQYF.